This T cell receptor (beta chain) was obtained from a study of response to subunit inactivated influenza vaccine. Study observations and caveats: The authors suggested that every seasonal influenza vaccination recruits few new T cells.

MiXCR was run by TCRdb on the RT-PCR reads, yielding one entry per CDR3 protein. The sample holds under 850,000 distinct CDR3 sequences, around a sixth seen once. Germline V gene data show CDR1 as MNHEY and CDR2 as SVGEGT. V was pared by 7 bases and J by 4 bases, with 13 bases between. This CDR3 spans 13 amino acids. About this clonotype itself: The antigen is not known.

This chain uses TRBV6-2 or TRBV6-3 with TRBJ1-2; D is possibly TRBD1 (5 bases). The source of this sequence is a man aged 50-60 years who received an inactivated influenza vaccine. Here the sequenced sample was PBMCs from blood, taken approximately 5 days after vaccination. CDR3 amino acids: CASIPGPSYGYTF. As DNA, the CDR3 is TGTGCCAGCATCCCGGGGCCCTCCTATGGCTACACCTTC.